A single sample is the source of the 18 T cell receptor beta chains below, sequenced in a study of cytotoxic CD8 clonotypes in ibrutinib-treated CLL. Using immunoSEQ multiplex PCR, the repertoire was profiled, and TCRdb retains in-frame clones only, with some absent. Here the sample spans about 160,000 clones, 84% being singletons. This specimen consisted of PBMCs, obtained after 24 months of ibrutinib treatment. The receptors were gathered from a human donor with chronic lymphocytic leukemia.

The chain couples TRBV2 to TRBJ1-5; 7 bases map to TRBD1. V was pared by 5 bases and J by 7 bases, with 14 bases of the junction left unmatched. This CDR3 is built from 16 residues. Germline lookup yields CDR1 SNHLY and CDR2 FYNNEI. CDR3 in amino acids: CASSREKTGVGQPQHF. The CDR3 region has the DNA TGTGCCAGCAGTCGAGAAAAAACAGGGGTGGGGCAGCCCCAGCATTTT.

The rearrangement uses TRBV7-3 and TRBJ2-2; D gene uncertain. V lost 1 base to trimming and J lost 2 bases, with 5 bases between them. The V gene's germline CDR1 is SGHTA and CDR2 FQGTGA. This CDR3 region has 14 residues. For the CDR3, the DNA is TGTGCCAGCAGCTTAATGTTTAACACCGGGGAGCTGTTTTTT. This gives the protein CASSLMFNTGELFF.

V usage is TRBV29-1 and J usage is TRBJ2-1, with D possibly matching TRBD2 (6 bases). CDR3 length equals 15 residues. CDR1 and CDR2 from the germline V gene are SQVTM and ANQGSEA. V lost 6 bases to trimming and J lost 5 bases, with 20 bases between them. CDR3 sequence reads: CSVSEQGLTNNEQFF. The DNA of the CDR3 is TGCAGCGTGTCCGAGCAGGGACTTACCAACAATGAGCAGTTCTTC.

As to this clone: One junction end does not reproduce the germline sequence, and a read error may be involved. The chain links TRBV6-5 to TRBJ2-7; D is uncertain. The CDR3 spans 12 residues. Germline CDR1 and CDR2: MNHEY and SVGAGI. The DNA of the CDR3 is TGTGCCAGCAATTACCCAGCTCTTGAGCAGTACTTC. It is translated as CASNYPALEQYF.

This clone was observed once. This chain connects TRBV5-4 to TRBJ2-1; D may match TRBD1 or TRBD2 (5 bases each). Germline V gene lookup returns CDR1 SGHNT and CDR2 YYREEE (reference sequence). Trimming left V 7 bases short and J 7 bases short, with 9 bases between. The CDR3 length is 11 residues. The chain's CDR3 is CASGWGNEQFF. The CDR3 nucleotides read TGTGCCAGCGGCTGGGGGAATGAGCAGTTCTTC.

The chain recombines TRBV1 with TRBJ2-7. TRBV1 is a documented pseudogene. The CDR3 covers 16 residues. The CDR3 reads CTSSQPPGDLRYEQYF. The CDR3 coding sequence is TGCACCAGCAGCCAACCACCCGGGGACCTGAGGTACGAGCAGTACTTC.

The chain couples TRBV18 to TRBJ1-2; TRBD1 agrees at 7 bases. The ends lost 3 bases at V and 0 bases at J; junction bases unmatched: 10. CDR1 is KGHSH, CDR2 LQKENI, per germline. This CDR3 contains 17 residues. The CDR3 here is CASSPRETGRANYGYTF. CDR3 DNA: TGTGCCAGCTCACCTAGGGAGACAGGGAGAGCTAACTATGGCTACACCTTC.

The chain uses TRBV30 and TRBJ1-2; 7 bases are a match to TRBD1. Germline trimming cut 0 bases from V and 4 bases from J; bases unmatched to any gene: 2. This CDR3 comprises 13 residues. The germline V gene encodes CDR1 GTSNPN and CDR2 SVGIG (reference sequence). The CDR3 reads CAWSVTGIYGYTF. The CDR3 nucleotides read TGTGCCTGGAGTGTGACAGGGATCTATGGCTACACCTTC.

The CDR3 coding sequence is TGTGCCAGCAAGCGTGGCCGACAGGGTACAGATACGCAGTATTTT. It is translated as CASKRGRQGTDTQYF. This sequence joins TRBV7-2 and TRBJ2-3, with TRBD1 matching 7 bases. Germline V gene data show CDR1 as SGHTA and CDR2 as FQGNSA. The CDR3 spans 15 residues. Trimming removed 7 bases from V and 3 bases from J; junction bases left unmatched: 10.

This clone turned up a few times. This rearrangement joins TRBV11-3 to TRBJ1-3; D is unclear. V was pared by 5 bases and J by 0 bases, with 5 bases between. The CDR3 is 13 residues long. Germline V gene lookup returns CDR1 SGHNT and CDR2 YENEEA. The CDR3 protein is CASSPSSGNTIYF. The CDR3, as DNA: TGTGCCAGCAGCCCTTCCTCTGGAAACACCATATATTTT.

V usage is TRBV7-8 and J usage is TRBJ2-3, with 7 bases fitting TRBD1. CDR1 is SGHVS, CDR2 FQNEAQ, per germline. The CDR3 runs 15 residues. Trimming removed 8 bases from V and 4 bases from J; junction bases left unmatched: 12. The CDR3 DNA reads TGTGCCAGCCGGCTCAGGGGGTCCCCGCCAGATACGCAGTATTTT. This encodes CASRLRGSPPDTQYF.

The CDR3 protein is CASTLAGGPGELFF. CDR3 nucleotides: TGTGCCTCCACACTAGCGGGGGGGCCCGGGGAGCTGTTTTTT. The chain combines TRBV30 with TRBJ2-2, with TRBD2 matching over 13 bases. CDR1 GTSNPN and CDR2 SVGIG come from the germline V gene (reference sequence). The CDR3 sequence is 14 residues long. Trimming removed 7 bases from V and 6 bases from J; junction bases left unmatched: 5.

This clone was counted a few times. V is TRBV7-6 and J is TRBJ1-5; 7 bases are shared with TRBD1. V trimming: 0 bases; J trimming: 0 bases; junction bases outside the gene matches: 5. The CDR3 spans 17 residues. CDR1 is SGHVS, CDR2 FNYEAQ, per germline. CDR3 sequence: CASSLAPGTASNQPQHF. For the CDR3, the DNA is TGTGCCAGCAGCTTAGCGCCGGGGACAGCTAGCAATCAGCCCCAGCATTTT. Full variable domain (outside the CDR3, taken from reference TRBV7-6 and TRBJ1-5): GAGVSQSPRYKVTKRGQDVALRCDPISGHVSLYWYRQALGQGPEFLTYFNYEAQQDKSGLPNDRFSAERPEGSISTLTIQRTEQRDSAMYRCASSLAPGTASNQPQHFGDGTRLSIL.

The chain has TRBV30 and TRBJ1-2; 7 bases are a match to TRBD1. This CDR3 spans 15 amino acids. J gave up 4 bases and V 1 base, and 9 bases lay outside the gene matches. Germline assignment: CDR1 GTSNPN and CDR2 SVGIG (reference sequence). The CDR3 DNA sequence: TGTGCCTGGAGTGCACGGGACAGACCCTCCTATGGCTACACCTTC. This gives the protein CAWSARDRPSYGYTF. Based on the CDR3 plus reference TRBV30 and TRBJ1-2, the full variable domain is SQTIHQWPATLVQPVGSPLSLECTVEGTSNPNLYWYRQAAGRGLQLLFYSVGIGQISSEVPQNLSASRPQDRQFILSSKKLLLSDSGFYLCAWSARDRPSYGYTFGSGTRLTVV.

The CDR3 region has the DNA TGTGCCTCCAATAGGGATAGCAATCAGCCCCAGCATTTT. Translated, it gives CASNRDSNQPQHF. The chain recombines TRBV10-3 with TRBJ1-5; unclear D gene. The CDR3 has 13 residues. The V end was cut by 11 bases, the J end by 0 bases, with 11 bases between. Germline V gene data show CDR1 as ENHRY and CDR2 as SYGVKD.

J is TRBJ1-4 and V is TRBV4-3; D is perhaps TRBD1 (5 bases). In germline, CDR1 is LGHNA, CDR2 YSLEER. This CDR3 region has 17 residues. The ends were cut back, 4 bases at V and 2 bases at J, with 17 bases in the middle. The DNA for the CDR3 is TGCGCCAGCAGCCCACATCTCGGGACGGATACTAATGAAAAACTGTTTTTT. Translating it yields CASSPHLGTDTNEKLFF.

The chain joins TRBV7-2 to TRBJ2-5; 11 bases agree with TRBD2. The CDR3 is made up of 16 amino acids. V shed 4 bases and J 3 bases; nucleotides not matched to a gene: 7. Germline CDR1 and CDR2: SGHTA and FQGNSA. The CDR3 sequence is CASSSPTTSGKETQYF. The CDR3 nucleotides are TGTGCCAGCAGCTCCCCGACGACTAGCGGGAAAGAGACCCAGTACTTC.

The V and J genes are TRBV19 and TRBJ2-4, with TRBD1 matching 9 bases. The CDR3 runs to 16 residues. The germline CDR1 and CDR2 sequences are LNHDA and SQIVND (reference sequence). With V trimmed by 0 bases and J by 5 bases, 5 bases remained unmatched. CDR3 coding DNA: TGTGCCAGTAGTATAGAAGGACAGGGGACCCAAAACATTCAGTACTTC. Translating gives CASSIEGQGTQNIQYF.